A single sample gave rise to the 5 T cell receptor beta chains below, sequenced in a study of patients and donors after allogeneic stem cell transplantation. Using its own MiXCR run on the RT-PCR reads, TCRdb lists one record per CDR3 protein. The table lists about 110,000 distinct CDR3 sequences, approximately 40% of them singletons, with around 25% in the top ten. Material: blood, either unsorted or a sorted T cell fraction (not recorded which). These TCRs come from a human donor who was either an allogeneic HSCT recipient or a stem cell or donor lymphocyte infusion donor (not recorded which). It is not recorded whose cells these are; they may come from a transplant donor.

This clonotype occurred a few times. The rearrangement uses TRBV28 and TRBJ1-6, with D tentatively TRBD1 (6 bases). The CDR3 loop spans 16 amino acids. Germline values: CDR1 MDHEN, CDR2 SYDVKM. V was trimmed by 7 bases and J by 8 bases, leaving 21 bases between them. CDR3 residues: CASTLRGGPTYSPLHF. The DNA of the CDR3 is TGTGCCAGCACTCTTAGGGGGGGCCCGACTTATTCACCCCTCCACTTT.

The rearrangement links TRBV6-5 to TRBJ2-7; D is uncertain. The CDR3 contains 11 residues. Germline V gives CDR1 MNHEY, CDR2 SVGAGI. V gave up 6 bases and J gave up 5 bases, with 8 bases separating them. The CDR3 sequence: CASRTVDEQYF. CDR3 nucleotide sequence: TGTGCCAGCAGGACGGTGGACGAGCAGTACTTC.

This clonotype showed up just a few times. The chain employs TRBV14 and TRBJ1-2; TRBD1 might be the D (5 bases). This CDR3 comprises 12 residues. Trimming removed 4 bases at V and 8 bases at J, with 11 bases between. Germline V lookup: CDR1 SGHDN, CDR2 FVKESK. The CDR3 region is CASSRGSLGYTF. CDR3 sequence (DNA): TGTGCCAGCAGCCGGGGGAGTTTAGGCTACACCTTC.

The chain uses TRBV19 and TRBJ2-3; possibly TRBD2 for D (6 bases). With 6 bases removed from V and 1 base from J, the gap between germline ends came to 14 bases. The CDR3 is 15 residues long. Germline V lookup: CDR1 LNHDA, CDR2 SQIVND (reference sequence). CDR3 bases: TGTGCCAGTAGGCCTAAGGGGACTGGCACAGATACGCAGTATTTT. Translating gives CASRPKGTGTDTQYF.

The J gene is TRBJ2-2, the V gene TRBV4-2, with D possibly TRBD1 on 5 matching bases. The CDR3 runs 15 residues. Trimming removed 0 bases at V and 5 bases at J, with 10 bases between. Germline loops: CDR1 LGHNA, CDR2 YNFKEQ. The CDR3 sequence: CASSQDLGPTGELFF. In DNA, the CDR3 is TGTGCCAGCAGCCAAGATCTGGGGCCAACCGGGGAGCTGTTTTTT.